This T cell receptor (beta chain) originates from a study of TIL therapy for anti-PD-1-resistant metastatic lung cancer. Sequencing used immunoSEQ v3. Assay: immunoSEQ multiplex PCR; the TCRdb copy retains only in-frame clones and omits some. The sample has tens of thousands of clones, 55% to 75% seen once. Stated time point: pre-treatment sample, taken before nivolumab and TIL therapy. The tumor samples were excised metastases, mostly pleural nodules or supraclavicular lymph nodes. The source is a person aged 25-85 years with non-small cell lung cancer. This specimen consisted of tumor tissue, obtained at baseline.

The CDR3 DNA is TGTGCCTGGAGGAATGAAAAACTGTTTTTT. Protein product: CAWRNEKLFF. This chain joins TRBV30 and TRBJ1-4; D gene uncertain. The germline CDR1 and CDR2 sequences are GTSNPN and SVGIG (reference sequence). This CDR3 is 10 amino acids long. Trimming took 3 bases from V and 5 from J, leaving 1 base between them.